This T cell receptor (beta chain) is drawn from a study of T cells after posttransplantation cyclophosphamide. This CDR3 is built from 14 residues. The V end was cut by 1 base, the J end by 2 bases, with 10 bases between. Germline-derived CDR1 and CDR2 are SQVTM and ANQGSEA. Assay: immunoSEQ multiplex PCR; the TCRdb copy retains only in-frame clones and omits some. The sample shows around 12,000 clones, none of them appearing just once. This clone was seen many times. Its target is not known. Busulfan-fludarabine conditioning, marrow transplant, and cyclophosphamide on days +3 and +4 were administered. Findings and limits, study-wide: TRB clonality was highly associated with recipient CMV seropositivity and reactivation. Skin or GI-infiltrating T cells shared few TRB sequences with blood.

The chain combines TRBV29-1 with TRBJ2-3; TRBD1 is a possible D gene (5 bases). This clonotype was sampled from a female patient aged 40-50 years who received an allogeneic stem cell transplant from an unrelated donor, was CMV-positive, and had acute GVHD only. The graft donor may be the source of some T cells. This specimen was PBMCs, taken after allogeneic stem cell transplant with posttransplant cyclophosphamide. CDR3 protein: CSVEGTLTTDTQYF. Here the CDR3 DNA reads TGCAGCGTTGAAGGGACACTCACCACAGATACGCAGTATTTT.